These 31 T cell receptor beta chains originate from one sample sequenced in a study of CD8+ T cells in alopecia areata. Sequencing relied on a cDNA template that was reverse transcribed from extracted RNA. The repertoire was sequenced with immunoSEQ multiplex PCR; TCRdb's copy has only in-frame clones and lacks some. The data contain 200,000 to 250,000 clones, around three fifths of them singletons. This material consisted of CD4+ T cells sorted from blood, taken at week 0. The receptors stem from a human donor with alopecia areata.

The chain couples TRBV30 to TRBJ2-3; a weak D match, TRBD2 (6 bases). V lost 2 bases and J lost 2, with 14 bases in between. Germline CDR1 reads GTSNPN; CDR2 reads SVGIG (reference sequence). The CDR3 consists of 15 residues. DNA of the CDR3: TGTGCCTGGAGTAAACGGGAGACCTACACAGATACGCAGTATTTT. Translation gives CAWSKRETYTDTQYF. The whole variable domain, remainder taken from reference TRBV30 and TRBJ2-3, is SQTIHQWPATLVQPVGSPLSLECTVEGTSNPNLYWYRQAAGRGLQLLFYSVGIGQISSEVPQNLSASRPQDRQFILSSKKLLLSDSGFYLCAWSKRETYTDTQYFGPGTRLTVL.

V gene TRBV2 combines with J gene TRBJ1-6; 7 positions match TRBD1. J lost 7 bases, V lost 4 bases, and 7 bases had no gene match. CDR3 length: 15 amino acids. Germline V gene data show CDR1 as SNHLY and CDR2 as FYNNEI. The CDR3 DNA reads TGTGCCAGCAGTGGGACAGGCTCAAGGAATTCACCCCTCCACTTT. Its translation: CASSGTGSRNSPLHF.

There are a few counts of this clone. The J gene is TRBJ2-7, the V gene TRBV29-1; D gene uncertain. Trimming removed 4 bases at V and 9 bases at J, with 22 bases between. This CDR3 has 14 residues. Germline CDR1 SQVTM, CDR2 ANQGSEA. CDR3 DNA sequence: TGCAGCGTTGCTAATGGGATCGCCCCGGCGCGGCAGTACTTC. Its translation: CSVANGIAPARQYF.

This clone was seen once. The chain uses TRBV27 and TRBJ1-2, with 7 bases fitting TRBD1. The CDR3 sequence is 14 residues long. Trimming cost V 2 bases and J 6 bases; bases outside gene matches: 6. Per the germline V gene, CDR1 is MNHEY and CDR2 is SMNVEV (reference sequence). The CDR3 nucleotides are TGTGCCAGCAGTTTACAGGGGGGGATCAATGGCTACACCTTC. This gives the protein CASSLQGGINGYTF.

The CDR3 DNA reads as TGTGCCAGCCGGCTCCGAGGGGGGTACAATGAGCAGTTCTTC. The encoded protein is CASRLRGGYNEQFF. This rearrangement joins TRBV27 to TRBJ2-1; either TRBD1 or TRBD2 may fit D (6 bases each). Germline CDR1 is MNHEY and CDR2 is SMNVEV (reference sequence). The length of the CDR3 is 14 residues. The ends were cut back, 8 bases at V and 4 bases at J, with 15 bases in the middle.

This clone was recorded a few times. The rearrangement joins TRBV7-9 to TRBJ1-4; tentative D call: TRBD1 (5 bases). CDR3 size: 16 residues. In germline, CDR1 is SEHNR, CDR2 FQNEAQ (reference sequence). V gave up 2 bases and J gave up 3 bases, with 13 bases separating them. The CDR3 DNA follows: TGTGCCAGCAGCTTACGTACAGGAAATTCTAATGAAAAACTGTTTTTT. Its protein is CASSLRTGNSNEKLFF.

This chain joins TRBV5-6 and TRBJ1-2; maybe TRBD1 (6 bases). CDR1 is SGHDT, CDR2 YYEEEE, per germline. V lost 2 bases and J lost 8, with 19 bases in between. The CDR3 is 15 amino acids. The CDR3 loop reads CASSFQTGATWGYTF. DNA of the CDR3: TGTGCCAGCAGCTTCCAGACAGGTGCCACTTGGGGCTACACCTTC.

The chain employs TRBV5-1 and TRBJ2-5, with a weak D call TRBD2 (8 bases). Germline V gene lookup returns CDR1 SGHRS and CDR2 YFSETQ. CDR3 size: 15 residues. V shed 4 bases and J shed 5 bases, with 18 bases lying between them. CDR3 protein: CASSPRTGGGETQYF. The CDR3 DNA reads TGCGCCAGCAGCCCACGGACAGGCGGGGGGGAGACCCAGTACTTC.

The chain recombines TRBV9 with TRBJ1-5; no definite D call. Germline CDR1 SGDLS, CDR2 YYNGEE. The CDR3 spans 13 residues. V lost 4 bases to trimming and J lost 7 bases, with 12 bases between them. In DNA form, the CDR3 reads TGTGCCAGCAGCCTCCAGGAGGGACAGCCCCAGCATTTT. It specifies CASSLQEGQPQHF.

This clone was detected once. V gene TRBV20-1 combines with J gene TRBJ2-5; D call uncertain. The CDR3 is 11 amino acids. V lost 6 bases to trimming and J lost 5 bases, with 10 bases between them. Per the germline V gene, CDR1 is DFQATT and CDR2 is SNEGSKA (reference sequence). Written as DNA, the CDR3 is TGCAGTGCCGCGGCCTCCGAGACCCAGTACTTC. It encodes CSAAASETQYF.

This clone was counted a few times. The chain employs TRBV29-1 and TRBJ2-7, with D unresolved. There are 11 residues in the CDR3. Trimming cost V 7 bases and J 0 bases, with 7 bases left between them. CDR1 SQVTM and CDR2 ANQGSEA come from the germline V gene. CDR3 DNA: TGCAGCGCGGGCAGCTCCTACGAGCAGTACTTC. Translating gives CSAGSSYEQYF.

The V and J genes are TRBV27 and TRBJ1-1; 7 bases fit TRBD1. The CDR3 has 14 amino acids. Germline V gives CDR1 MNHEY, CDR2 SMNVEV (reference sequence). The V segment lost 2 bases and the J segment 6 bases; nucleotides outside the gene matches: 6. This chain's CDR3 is CASSLKAGGSEAFF. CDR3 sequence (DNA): TGTGCCAGCAGTTTAAAAGCAGGGGGATCTGAAGCTTTCTTT.

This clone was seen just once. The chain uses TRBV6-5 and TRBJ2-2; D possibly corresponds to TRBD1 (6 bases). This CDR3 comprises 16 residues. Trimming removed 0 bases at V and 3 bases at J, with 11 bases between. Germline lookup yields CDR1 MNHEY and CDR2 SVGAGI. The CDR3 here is CASSYSWGPDTGELFF. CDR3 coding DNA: TGTGCCAGCAGTTACTCATGGGGGCCTGACACCGGGGAGCTGTTTTTT.

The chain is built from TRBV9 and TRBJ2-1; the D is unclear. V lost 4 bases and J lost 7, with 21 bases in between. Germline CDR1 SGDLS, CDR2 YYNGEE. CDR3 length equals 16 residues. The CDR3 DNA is TGTGCCAGCAGCCATACGTCTCAGACCCCATCAAATGAGCAGTTCTTC. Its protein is CASSHTSQTPSNEQFF.

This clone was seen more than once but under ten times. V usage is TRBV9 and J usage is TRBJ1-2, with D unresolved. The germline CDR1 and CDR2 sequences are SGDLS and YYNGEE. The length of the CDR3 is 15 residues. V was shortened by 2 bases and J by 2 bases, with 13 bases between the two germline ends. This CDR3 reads CASSVDIQANYGYTF. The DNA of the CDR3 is TGTGCCAGCAGCGTCGACATCCAAGCGAACTATGGCTACACCTTC.

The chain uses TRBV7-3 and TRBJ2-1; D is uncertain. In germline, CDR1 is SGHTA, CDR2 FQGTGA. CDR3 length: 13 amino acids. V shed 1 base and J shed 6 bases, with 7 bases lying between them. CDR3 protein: CASSLMVANEQFF. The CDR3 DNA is TGTGCCAGCAGCTTAATGGTAGCCAATGAGCAGTTCTTC.

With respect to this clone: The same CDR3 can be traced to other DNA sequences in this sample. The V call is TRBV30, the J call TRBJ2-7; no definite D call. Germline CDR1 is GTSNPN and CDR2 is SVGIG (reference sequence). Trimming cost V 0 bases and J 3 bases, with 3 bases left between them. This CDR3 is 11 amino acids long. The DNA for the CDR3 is TGTGCCTGGAGTGTACGCTACGAGCAGTACTTC. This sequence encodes CAWSVRYEQYF.

For the CDR3, the DNA is TGTGCCTGGAGAGCTTACACGGGACTAGGCTACAATGAGCAGTTCTTC. It yields the protein CAWRAYTGLGYNEQFF. J is TRBJ2-1 and V is TRBV30, with 8 positions matching TRBD2. The CDR3 spans 16 residues. The germline V gene encodes CDR1 GTSNPN and CDR2 SVGIG (reference sequence). The V segment lost 3 bases and the J segment 3 bases; nucleotides outside the gene matches: 10.

CDR3 in amino acids: CASSLGSSRNNEQFF. The CDR3 DNA reads TGCGCCAGCAGCTTGGGGTCTAGCCGGAACAATGAGCAGTTCTTC. The rearrangement links TRBV5-1 to TRBJ2-1; D might be TRBD2 (5 bases). Germline lookup yields CDR1 SGHRS and CDR2 YFSETQ. V was clipped by 0 bases and J by 5 bases, with 12 bases between them. This CDR3 is built from 15 residues.

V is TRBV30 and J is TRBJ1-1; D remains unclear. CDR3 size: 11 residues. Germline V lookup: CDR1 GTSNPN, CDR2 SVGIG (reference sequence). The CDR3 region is CTDPWKTEAFF. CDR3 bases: TGTACGGACCCTTGGAAAACTGAAGCTTTCTTT. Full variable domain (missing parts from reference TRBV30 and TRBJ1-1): SQTIHQWPATLVQPVGSPLSLECTVEGTSNPNLYWYRQAAGRGLQLLFYSVGIGQISSEVPQNLSASRPQDRQFILSSKKLLLSDSGFYLCTDPWKTEAFFGQGTRLTVV.

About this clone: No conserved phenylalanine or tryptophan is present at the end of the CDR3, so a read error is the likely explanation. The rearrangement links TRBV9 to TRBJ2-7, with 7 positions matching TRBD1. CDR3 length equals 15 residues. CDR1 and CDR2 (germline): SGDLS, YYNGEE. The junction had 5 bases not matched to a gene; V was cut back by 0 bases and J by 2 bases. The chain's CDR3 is CASSVGGGLTYEQYL. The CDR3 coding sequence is TGTGCCAGCAGCGTAGGAGGGGGCCTAACCTACGAGCAGTACCTC.

CDR3 protein: CSVGGASNYGYTF. CDR3 coding DNA: TGCAGCGTTGGGGGGGCCTCTAACTATGGCTACACCTTC. The rearrangement joins TRBV29-1 to TRBJ1-2; possibly TRBD1 for D (6 bases). With 4 bases removed from V and 0 bases from J, the gap between germline ends came to 9 bases. Germline CDR1 is SQVTM and CDR2 is ANQGSEA. The CDR3 consists of 13 residues.

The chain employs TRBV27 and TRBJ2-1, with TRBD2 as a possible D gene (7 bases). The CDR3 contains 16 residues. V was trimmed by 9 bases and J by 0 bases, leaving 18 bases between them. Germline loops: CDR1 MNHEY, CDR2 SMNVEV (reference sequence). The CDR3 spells CASGGARRSSYNEQFF. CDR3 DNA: TGTGCCAGTGGGGGGGCGCGCAGGAGCTCCTACAATGAGCAGTTCTTC.

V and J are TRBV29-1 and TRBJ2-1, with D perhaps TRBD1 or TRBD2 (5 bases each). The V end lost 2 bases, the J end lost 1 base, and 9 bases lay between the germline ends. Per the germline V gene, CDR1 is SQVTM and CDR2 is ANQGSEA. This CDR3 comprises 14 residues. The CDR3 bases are TGCAGCGTTGAATGGGGGTATTCCTACAATGAGCAGTTCTTC. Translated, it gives CSVEWGYSYNEQFF.

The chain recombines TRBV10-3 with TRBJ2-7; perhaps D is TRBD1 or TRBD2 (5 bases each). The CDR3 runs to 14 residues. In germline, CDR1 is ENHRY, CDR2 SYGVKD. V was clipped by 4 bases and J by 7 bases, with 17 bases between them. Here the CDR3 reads CAISATGTGVEQYF. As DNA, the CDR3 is TGTGCCATCAGTGCCACCGGGACCGGAGTTGAGCAGTACTTC.

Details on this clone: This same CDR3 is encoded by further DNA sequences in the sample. The CDR3 here is CASSLRQGFSYNEQFF. CDR3 bases: TGCGCCAGCAGCTTGAGGCAGGGGTTCTCCTACAATGAGCAGTTCTTC. The chain carries TRBV5-1 and TRBJ2-1; tentatively, D is TRBD1 (6 bases). The CDR3 runs 16 residues. Trimming stripped 1 base from V and 0 bases from J, with 11 bases between. Germline CDR1 and CDR2: SGHRS and YFSETQ.

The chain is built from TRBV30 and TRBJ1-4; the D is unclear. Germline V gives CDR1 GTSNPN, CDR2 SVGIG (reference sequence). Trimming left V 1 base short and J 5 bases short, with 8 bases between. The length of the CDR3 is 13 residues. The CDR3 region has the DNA TGTGCCTGGAGTGACAGACCGAATGAAAAACTGTTTTTT. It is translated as CAWSDRPNEKLFF.

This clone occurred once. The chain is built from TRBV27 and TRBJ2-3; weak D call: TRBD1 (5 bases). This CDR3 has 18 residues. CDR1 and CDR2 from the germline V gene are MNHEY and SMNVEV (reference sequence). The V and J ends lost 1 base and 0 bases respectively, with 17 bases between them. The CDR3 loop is CASSLYKTGPASTDTQYF. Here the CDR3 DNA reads TGTGCCAGCAGTTTATACAAAACAGGTCCGGCTAGCACAGATACGCAGTATTTT.

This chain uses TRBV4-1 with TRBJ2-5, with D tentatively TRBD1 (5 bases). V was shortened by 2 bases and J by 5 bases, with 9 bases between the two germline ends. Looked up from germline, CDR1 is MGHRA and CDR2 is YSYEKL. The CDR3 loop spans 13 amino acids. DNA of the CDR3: TGCGCCAGCAGCCAAACAGGCGGCGAGACCCAGTACTTC. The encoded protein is CASSQTGGETQYF.

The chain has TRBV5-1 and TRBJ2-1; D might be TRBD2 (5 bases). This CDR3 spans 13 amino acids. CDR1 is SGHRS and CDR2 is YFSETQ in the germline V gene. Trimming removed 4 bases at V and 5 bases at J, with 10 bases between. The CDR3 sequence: CASSLQEDNEQFF. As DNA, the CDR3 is TGCGCCAGCAGCCTGCAGGAGGACAATGAGCAGTTCTTC.

The CDR3 DNA sequence: TGTGCCTGGAGTTCTAGTGGCAATGAGCAGTTCTTC. It yields the protein CAWSSSGNEQFF. The V call is TRBV30, the J call TRBJ2-1; D is unclear. The CDR3 loop spans 12 amino acids. CDR1 is GTSNPN and CDR2 is SVGIG in the germline V gene (reference sequence). V dropped 2 bases and J dropped 6 bases, with 8 bases sitting between them.